This record concerns one TCR beta chain sequence. The antigen remains unidentified. A multiplex PCR was run with 60 Vbeta primers and 13 Jbeta primers. Repertoires were generated with immunoSEQ multiplex PCR, while TCRdb's copy carries only in-frame clones and drops some. The sample lists about 170,000 clones; around four fifths were seen once. This specimen belongs to a study of cytomegalovirus exposure and HLA in healthy donors. Study results and limitations: V- and J-gene trimming in TCR beta was tied to a missense DCLRE1C variant by an analysis performed later. Highly shared variants forming one cluster were likely a sequencing artifact. In a later analysis, donors in an Asian-associated ancestry cluster reportedly had fewer N-insertions in productive TCRs than the cohort mean.

It was healthy bone marrow donors who served as donors. CDR3 length: 15 residues. The germline gives CDR1 SGHDT, CDR2 YYEEEE. Unmatched junction bases numbered 10, after V lost 4 bases and J lost 9 bases. The V gene is TRBV5-6, the J gene TRBJ2-1, with 10 bases lining up with TRBD2. The clonotype originates from a girl aged 2 to 10 in good health and CMV-seropositive. Sequenced material: PBMCs. The CDR3 is CASSHIAGGAVEQFF. DNA for the CDR3: TGTGCCAGCAGCCATATAGCGGGAGGTGCGGTTGAGCAGTTCTTC.